This T cell receptor beta chain emerged from a study of CD8+ T cells in alopecia areata. General observations from the study: Scalp specimens additionally yield sequences from normal skin's resident alphabeta T cells. Clarity of TCR sharing across patients fell short of that in mice, possibly HLA-related.

On this clone itself: Its specificity is unknown.

In each case, RNA was isolated and then reverse transcribed into cDNA as the sequencing template. Generated by immunoSEQ multiplex PCR, the TCRdb table keeps only in-frame clones and is missing some. The sample has around 150,000 clones, less than 65% seen once. Germline CDR1 reads MGHRA; CDR2 reads YSYEKL. Trimming removed 1 base from V and 10 bases from J, with 5 bases in between. The CDR3 extends over 11 amino acids. The sample comprised CD8+ T cells sorted from blood. The chain uses TRBV4-1 and TRBJ2-1; D is unresolved. The clonotype was recovered from a human donor in good health. CDR3 loop: CASSQGLEQFF. The CDR3 DNA reads TGCGCCAGCAGCCAAGGACTGGAGCAGTTCTTC.